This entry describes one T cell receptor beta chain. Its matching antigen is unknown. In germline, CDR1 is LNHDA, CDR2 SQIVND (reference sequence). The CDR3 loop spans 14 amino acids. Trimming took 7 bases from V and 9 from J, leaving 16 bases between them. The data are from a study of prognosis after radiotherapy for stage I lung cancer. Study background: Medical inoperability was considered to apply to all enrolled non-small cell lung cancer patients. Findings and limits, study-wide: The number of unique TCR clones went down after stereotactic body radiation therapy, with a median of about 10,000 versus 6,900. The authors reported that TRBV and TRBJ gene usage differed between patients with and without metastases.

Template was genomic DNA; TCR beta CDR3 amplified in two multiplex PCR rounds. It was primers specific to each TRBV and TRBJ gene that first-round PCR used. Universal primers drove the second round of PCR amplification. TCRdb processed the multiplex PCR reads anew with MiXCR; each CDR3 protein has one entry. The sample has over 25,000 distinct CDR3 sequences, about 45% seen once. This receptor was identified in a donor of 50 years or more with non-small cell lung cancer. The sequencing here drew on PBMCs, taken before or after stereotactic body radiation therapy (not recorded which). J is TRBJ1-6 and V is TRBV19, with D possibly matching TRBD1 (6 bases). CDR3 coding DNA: TGTGCCAGTAATCTCGGGACATGGGGTTCACCCCTCCACTTT. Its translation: CASNLGTWGSPLHF. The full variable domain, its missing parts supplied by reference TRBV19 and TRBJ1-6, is DGGITQSPKYLFRKEGQNVTLSCEQNLNHDAMYWYRQDPGQGLRLIYYSQIVNDFQKGDIAEGYSVSREKKESFPLTVTSAQKNPTAFYLCASNLGTWGSPLHFGNGTRLTVT.